The TCR beta chain described here comes from a study of identical twins. Study outcomes and limitations: Analyses based on zero insertions could be partly confounded by invariant MAIT and iNKT cells. Donors were not followed over many years; analysis was cross-sectional.

Carrying unique molecular identifiers, the cDNA also gained a universal primer site through template switching. MiXCR, applied by TCRdb to the 5' RACE reads, yields one record per CDR3 protein. The sample records 1.5 million to 2 million distinct CDR3 sequences, under 35% being singletons. On this clonotype itself: What it recognizes is unknown.

CDR3 length: 15 residues. Trimming left V 3 bases short and J 9 bases short, with 15 bases between. CDR1 and CDR2 (germline): SEHNR, FQNEAQ (reference sequence). What was sequenced was cord blood. This sequence was found in a newborn girl in good health. The chain uses TRBV7-9 and TRBJ1-6; the D gene is possibly TRBD1 (5 bases). CDR3 residues: CASSFGDERVSPLHF. CDR3 bases: TGTGCCAGCAGCTTCGGGGACGAGCGAGTTTCACCCCTCCACTTT.